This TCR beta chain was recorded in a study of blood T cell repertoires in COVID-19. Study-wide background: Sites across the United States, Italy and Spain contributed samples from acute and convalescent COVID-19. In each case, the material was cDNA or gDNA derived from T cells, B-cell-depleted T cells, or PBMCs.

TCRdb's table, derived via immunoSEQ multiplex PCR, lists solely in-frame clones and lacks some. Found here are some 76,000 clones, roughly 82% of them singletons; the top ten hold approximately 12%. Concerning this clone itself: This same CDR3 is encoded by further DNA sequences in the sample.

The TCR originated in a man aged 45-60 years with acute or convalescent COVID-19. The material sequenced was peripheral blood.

CDR3 sequence (DNA): TGTGCCAGCAGCGTAGGGGGTCGGGGGACCGGGGAGCTGTTTTTT. Its translation is CASSVGGRGTGELFF. The V call is TRBV9, the J call TRBJ2-2, with D possibly being TRBD2 (6 bases). CDR1 SGDLS and CDR2 YYNGEE come from the germline V gene. This CDR3 is 15 amino acids long. Trimming took off 0 bases at V and 5 bases at J, with 11 bases between the two ends.